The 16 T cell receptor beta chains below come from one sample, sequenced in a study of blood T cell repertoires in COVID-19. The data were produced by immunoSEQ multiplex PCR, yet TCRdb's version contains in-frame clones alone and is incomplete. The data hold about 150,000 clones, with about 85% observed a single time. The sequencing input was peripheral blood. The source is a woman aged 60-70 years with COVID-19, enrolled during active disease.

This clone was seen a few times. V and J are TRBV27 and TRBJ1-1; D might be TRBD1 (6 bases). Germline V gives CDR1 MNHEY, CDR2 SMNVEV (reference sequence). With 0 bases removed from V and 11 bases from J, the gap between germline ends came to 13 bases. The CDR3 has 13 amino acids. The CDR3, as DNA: TGTGCCAGCAGTTTATCTGCGGGGGCTGGGGCTTTCTTT. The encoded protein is CASSLSAGAGAFF.

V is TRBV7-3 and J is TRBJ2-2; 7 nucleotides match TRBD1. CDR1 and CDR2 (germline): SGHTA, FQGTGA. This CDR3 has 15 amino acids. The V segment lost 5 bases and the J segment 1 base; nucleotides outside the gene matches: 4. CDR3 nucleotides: TGTGCCAGCAGCCCGGGACAGCTGAACACCGGGGAGCTGTTTTTT. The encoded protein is CASSPGQLNTGELFF.

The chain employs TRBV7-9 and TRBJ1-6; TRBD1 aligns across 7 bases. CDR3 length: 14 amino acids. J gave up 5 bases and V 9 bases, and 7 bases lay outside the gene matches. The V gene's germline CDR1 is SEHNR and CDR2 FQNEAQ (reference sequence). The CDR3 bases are TGTGCCAGTCAGGGACAGACACATAATTCACCCCTCCACTTT. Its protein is CASQGQTHNSPLHF.

The CDR3 reads CSAPGQLNNEQFF. DNA for the CDR3: TGCAGCGCGCCGGGACAACTAAACAATGAGCAGTTCTTC. The rearrangement uses TRBV29-1 and TRBJ2-1; possibly TRBD1 for D (6 bases). The CDR3 is made up of 13 amino acids. CDR1 is SQVTM and CDR2 is ANQGSEA in the germline V gene. Trimming removed 7 bases at V and 5 bases at J, with 15 bases between.

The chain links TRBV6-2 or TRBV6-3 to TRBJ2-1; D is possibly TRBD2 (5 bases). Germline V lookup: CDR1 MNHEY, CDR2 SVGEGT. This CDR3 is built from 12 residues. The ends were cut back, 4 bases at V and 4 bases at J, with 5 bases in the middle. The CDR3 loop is CASSWTYNEQFF. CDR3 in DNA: TGTGCCAGCAGTTGGACTTACAATGAGCAGTTCTTC.

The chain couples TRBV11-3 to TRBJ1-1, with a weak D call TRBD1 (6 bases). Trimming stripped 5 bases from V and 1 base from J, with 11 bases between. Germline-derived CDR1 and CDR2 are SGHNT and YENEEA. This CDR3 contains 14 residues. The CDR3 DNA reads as TGTGCCAGCAGCAAAACAGGGCGGAACACTGAAGCTTTCTTT. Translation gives CASSKTGRNTEAFF.

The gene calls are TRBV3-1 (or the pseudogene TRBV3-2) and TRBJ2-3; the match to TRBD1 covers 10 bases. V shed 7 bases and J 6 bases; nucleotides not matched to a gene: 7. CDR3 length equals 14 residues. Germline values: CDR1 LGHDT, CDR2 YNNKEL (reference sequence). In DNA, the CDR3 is TGTGCCAGCAAGGGACAGGGGTATTTGGATACGCAGTATTTT. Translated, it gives CASKGQGYLDTQYF.

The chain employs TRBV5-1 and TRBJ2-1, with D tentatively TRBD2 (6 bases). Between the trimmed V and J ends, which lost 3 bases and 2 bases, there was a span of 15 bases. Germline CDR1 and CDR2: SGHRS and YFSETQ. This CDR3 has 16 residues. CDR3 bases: TGCGCCAGCAGCTGGGGAAGGAGCGGGCCCTACAATGAGCAGTTCTTC. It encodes CASSWGRSGPYNEQFF. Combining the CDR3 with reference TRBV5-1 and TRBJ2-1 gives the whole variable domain KAGVTQTPRYLIKTRGQQVTLSCSPISGHRSVSWYQQTPGQGLQFLFEYFSETQRNKGNFPGRFSGRQFSNSRSEMNVSTLELGDSALYLCASSWGRSGPYNEQFFGPGTRLTVL.

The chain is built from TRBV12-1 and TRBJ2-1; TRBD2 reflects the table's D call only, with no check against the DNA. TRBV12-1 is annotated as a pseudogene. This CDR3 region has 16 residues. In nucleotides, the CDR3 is TGTGCCAGCAGCGTTTTCACTAGCGGGGGGGCCAATGAGCAGTTCTTC. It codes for CASSVFTSGGANEQFF.

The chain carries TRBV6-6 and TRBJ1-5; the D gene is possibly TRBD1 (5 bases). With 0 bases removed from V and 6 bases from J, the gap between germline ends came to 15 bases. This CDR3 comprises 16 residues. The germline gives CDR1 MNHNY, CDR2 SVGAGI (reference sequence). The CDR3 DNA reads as TGTGCCAGCAGTTACTCGAGGGACGGGACTGGTCAGCCCCAGCATTTT. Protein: CASSYSRDGTGQPQHF.

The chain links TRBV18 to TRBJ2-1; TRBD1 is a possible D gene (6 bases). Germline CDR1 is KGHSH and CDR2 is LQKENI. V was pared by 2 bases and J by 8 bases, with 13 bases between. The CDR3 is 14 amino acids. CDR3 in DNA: TGTGCCAGCTCACCAGGGTTAGGGGGACATGAGCAGTTCTTC. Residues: CASSPGLGGHEQFF.

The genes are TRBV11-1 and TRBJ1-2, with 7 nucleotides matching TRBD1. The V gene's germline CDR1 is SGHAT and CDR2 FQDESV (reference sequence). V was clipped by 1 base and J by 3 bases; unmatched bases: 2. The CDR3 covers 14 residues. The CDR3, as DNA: TGTGCCAGCAGCTTAGGAGGGGGCGACTATGGCTACACCTTC. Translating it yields CASSLGGGDYGYTF.

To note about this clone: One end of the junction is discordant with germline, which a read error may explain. Here the CDR3 reads CASSSIPTVRGWNF. CDR3 nucleotides: TGTGCCAGCAGTTCTATCCCAACAGTAAGGGGTTGGAACTTC. The chain uses TRBV27 and TRBJ2-5, with D maybe TRBD1 (5 bases). The germline V gene has CDR1 MNHEY and CDR2 SMNVEV (reference sequence). This CDR3 spans 14 amino acids.

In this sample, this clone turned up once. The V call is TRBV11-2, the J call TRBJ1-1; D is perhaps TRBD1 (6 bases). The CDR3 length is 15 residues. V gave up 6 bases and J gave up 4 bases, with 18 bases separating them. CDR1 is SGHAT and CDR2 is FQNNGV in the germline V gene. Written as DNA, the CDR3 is TGTGCCAGCAGTCTCGGAGGGGGGGGTAGCACTGAAGCTTTCTTT. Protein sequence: CASSLGGGGSTEAFF.

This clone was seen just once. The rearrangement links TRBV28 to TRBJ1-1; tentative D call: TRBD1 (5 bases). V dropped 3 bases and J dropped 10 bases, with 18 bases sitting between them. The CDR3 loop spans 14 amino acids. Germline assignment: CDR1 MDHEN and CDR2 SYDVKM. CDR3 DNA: TGTGCCAGCAGTTTCCACCCGGTGGGGGGGGGAGCTTTCTTT. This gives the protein CASSFHPVGGGAFF. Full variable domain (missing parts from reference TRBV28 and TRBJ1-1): DVKVTQSSRYLVKRTGEKVFLECVQDMDHENMFWYRQDPGLGLRLIYFSYDVKMKEKGDIPEGYSVSREKKERFSLILESASTNQTSMYLCASSFHPVGGGAFFGQGTRLTVV.

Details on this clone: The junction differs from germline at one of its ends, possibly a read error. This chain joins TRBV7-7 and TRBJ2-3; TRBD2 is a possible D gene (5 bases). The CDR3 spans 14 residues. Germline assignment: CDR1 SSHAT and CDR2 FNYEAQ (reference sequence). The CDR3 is CASSLDRTTDTQYF. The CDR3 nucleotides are TGTGCTAGCAGCTTAGATAGGACTACAGATACGCAGTATTTT. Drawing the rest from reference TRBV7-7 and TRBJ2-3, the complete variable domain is GAGVSQSPRYKVTKRGQDVTLRCDPISSHATLYWYQQALGQGPEFLTYFNYEAQPDKSGLPSDRFSAERPEGSISTLTIQRTEQRDSAMYRCASSLDRTTDTQYFGPGTRLTVL.